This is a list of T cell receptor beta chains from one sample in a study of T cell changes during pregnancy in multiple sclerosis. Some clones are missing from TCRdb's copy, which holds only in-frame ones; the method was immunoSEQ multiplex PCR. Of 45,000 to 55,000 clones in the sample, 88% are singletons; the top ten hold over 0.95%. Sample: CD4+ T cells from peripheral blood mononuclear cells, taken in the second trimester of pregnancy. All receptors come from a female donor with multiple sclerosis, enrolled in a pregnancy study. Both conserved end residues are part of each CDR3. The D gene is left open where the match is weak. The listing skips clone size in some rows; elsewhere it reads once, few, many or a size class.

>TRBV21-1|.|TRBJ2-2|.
CASSNRQNRVTGELFF
TGTGCCAGCAGCAATCGGCAGAATCGGGTCACCGGGGAGCTGTTTTTT
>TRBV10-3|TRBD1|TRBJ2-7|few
CAISPGQGLPEQYF
TGTGCCATCAGTCCGGGACAGGGGCTTCCCGAGCAGTACTTC
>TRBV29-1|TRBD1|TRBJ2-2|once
CSVEILGQGFNTGELFF
TGCAGCGTTGAAATATTGGGACAGGGGTTTAACACCGGGGAGCTGTTTTTT
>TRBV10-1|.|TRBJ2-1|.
CASSKAGSYNEQFF
TGCGCCAGCAGTAAGGCGGGGTCCTACAATGAGCAGTTCTTC
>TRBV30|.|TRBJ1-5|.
CAWNTRDNSNQPQHF
TGTGCCTGGAATACACGGGACAATAGCAATCAGCCCCAGCATTTT
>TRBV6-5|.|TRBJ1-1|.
CASSRTVNTEAFF
TGTGCCAGCAGCCGTACAGTAAACACTGAAGCTTTCTTT
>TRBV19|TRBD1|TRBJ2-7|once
CASSPPGTALPTYEQYF
TGTGCCAGTAGCCCCCCCGGGACAGCGCTACCTACCTACGAGCAGTACTTC
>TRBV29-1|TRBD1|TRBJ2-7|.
CSVDAPRTGCEQYF
TGCAGCGTTGATGCCCCCCGGACAGGGTGCGAGCAGTACTTC
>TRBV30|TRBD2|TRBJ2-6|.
CACSGSSSGANVLTF
TGTGCCTGTAGCGGGTCGAGCTCTGGGGCCAACGTCCTGACTTTC
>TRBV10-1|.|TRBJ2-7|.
CASSGDGLVLYF
TGCGCCAGCAGCGGAGACGGACTCGTATTGTACTTC
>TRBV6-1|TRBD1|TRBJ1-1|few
CASSSQQGAPTEAFF
TGTGCCAGCAGTAGCCAACAGGGGGCGCCCACTGAAGCTTTCTTT
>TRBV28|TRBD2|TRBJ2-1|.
CASSSGGSYNEQFF
TGTGCCAGCAGTTCTGGCGGGAGCTACAATGAGCAGTTCTTC
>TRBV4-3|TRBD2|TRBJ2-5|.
CASSQVLAGSSYQETQYF
TGCGCCAGCAGCCAAGTTCTAGCGGGTAGCTCGTACCAAGAGACCCAGTACTTC
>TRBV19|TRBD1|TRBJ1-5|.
CASSIWGQGAGGAQHF
TGTGCCAGTAGTATATGGGGACAGGGGGCCGGCGGGGCCCAGCATTTT
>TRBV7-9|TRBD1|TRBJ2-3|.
CASSRWTGGLTDTQYF
TGTGCCAGCAGCCGATGGACAGGGGGCTTGACAGATACGCAGTATTTT
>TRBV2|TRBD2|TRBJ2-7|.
CASRGGGTSGRGTYEQYF
TGTGCCAGCAGGGGGGGAGGGACTAGCGGGAGGGGAACCTACGAGCAGTACTTC
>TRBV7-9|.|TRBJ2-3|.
CASRLDFVSVDTQYF
TGTGCCAGCAGGTTGGATTTCGTAAGCGTAGATACGCAGTATTTT
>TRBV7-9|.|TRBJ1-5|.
CASSHQGRAQPQHF
TGTGCCAGCAGCCACCAGGGAAGGGCCCAGCCCCAGCATTTT
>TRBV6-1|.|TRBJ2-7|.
CASHHFRRAEQYF
TGTGCCAGCCACCATTTCAGGCGGGCCGAGCAGTACTTC
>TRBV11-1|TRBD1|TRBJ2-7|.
CASSQGASLEQYF
TGTGCCAGCTCACAGGGGGCGTCTCTCGAGCAGTACTTC
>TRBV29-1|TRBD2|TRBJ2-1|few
CSVEAGTRNNEQFF
TGCAGCGTTGAAGCCGGGACTAGAAACAATGAGCAGTTCTTC
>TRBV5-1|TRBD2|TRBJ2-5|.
CASSLLAGVGETQYF
TGCGCCAGCAGCCTTCTAGCGGGAGTGGGGGAGACCCAGTACTTC
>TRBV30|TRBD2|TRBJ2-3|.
CASSSGISTDTQYF
TGTGCCTCCTCCAGCGGGATTAGCACAGATACGCAGTATTTT
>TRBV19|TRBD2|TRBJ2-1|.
CASSIGLAGASSYNEQFF
TGTGCCAGTAGTATAGGACTAGCGGGAGCCAGCTCCTACAATGAGCAGTTCTTC
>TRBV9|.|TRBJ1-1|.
CASSETGNTEAFF
TGTGCCAGCAGCGAGACAGGGAACACTGAAGCTTTCTTT
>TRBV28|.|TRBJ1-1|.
CASSMTLEAFF
TGTGCCAGCAGTATGACTCTTGAAGCTTTCTTT
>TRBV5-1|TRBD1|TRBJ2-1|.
CASSWRQGALTNNEQFF
TGCGCCAGCAGCTGGAGACAGGGGGCCCTGACTAACAATGAGCAGTTCTTC
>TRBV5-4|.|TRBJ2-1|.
CASSLFSGYPTNEQFF
TGTGCCAGCAGCTTGTTTAGCGGCTATCCTACAAATGAGCAGTTCTTC
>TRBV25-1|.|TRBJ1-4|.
CASSESGVQEKLFF
TGTGCCAGCAGTGAATCCGGTGTACAGGAAAAACTGTTTTTT